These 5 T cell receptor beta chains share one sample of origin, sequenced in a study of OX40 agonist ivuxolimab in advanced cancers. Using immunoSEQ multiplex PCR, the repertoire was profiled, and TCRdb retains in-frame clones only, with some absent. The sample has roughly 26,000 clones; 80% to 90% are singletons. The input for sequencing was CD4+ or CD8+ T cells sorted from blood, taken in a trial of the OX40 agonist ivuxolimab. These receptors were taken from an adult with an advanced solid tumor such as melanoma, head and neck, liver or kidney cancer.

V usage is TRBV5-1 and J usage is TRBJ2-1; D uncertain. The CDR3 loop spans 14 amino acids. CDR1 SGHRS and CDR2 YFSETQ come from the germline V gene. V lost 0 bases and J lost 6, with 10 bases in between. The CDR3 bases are TGCGCCAGCAGCTTGGATGTAACGGGCAATGAGCAGTTCTTC. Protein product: CASSLDVTGNEQFF.

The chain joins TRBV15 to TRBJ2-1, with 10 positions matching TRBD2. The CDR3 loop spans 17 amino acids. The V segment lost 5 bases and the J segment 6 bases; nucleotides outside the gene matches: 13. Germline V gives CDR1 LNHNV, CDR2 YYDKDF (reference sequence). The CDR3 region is CATSVYPLAGLINEQFF. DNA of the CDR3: TGTGCCACCAGCGTCTACCCACTAGCGGGGCTAATCAATGAGCAGTTCTTC.

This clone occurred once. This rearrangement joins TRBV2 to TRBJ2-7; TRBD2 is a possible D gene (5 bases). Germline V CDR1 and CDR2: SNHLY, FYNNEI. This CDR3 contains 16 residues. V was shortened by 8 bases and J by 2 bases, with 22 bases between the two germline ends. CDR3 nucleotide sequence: TGTGCCAGCCCCCCTGTGGAGCTAGCAAGTCCCTACGAGCAGTACTTC. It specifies CASPPVELASPYEQYF.

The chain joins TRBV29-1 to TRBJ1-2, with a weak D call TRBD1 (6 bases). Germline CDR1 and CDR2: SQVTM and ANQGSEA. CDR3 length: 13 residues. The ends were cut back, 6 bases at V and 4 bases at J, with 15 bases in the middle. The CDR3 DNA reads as TGCAGCGTCCCCCGAGGCAGGGGCTATGGCTACACCTTC. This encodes CSVPRGRGYGYTF.

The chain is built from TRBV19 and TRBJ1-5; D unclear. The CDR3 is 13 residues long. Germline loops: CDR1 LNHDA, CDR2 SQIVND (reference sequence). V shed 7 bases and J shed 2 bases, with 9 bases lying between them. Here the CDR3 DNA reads TGTGCCAGTAAGGGAGAGGGCAATCAGCCCCAGCATTTT. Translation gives CASKGEGNQPQHF.